This passage covers 12 T cell receptor beta chains from one sample sequenced in a study of T-cell memory formation after mild COVID-19. MiXCR, run by TCRdb on the 5' RACE reads, gives a single entry per CDR3 protein. This sample yields some 350,000 distinct CDR3 sequences, of which approximately 15% are seen a single time; approximately 20% belongs to the top ten. The sequencing input was PBMCs or a T cell subset sorted from them (not recorded which). These receptors were obtained from a man aged 18 to 30 who had mild COVID-19 (a few samples of this study predate the infection). Cell type and time point are not known.

V is TRBV7-9 and J is TRBJ2-2, with D uncertain. The germline V gene encodes CDR1 SEHNR and CDR2 FQNEAQ (reference sequence). Trimming took 8 bases from V and 3 from J, leaving 7 bases between them. CDR3 size: 12 residues. Here the CDR3 DNA reads TGTGCCAGCCCCCACGACACCGGGGAGCTGTTTTTT. As protein: CASPHDTGELFF.

This clonotype was picked up a small number of times. The chain is built from TRBV11-2 and TRBJ2-7, with a possible D match to TRBD1 (5 bases). The length of the CDR3 is 15 residues. V lost 7 bases to trimming and J lost 0 bases, with 16 bases between them. Germline CDR1 is SGHAT and CDR2 is FQNNGV. This chain's CDR3 is CASTTLQVGSYEQYF. CDR3 bases: TGTGCCAGCACGACGTTACAGGTTGGCTCCTACGAGCAGTACTTC.

V usage is TRBV4-1 and J usage is TRBJ1-1, with D tentatively TRBD1 (6 bases). Trimming left V 5 bases short and J 6 bases short, with 19 bases between. The CDR3 length is 15 residues. CDR1 and CDR2 from the germline V gene are MGHRA and YSYEKL. The CDR3 region is CASSWTEHIVPEAFF. The CDR3 DNA is TGCGCCAGCAGCTGGACAGAGCATATTGTCCCTGAAGCTTTCTTT.

The chain uses TRBV6-2 or TRBV6-3 and TRBJ2-7; D remains ambiguous. Germline V gene lookup returns CDR1 MNHEY and CDR2 SVGEGT. This CDR3 has 14 amino acids. V was clipped by 0 bases and J by 2 bases, with 8 bases between them. The CDR3 bases are TGTGCCAGCAGTTACTCGGACCAAACCTACGAGCAGTACTTC. Translation: CASSYSDQTYEQYF.

The chain has TRBV6-2 or TRBV6-3 and TRBJ2-7; D is possibly TRBD1 (6 bases). Trimming took 3 bases from V and 1 from J, leaving 10 bases between them. The length of the CDR3 is 14 residues. Germline values: CDR1 MNHEY, CDR2 SVGEGT. The CDR3, as DNA: TGTGCCAGCAGTTATTTAGGGGGATCCTACGAGCAGTACGTC. This translates into CASSYLGGSYEQYV.

This clonotype was observed a few times. The rearrangement links TRBV6-4 to TRBJ2-1; 7 positions agree with TRBD2. The length of the CDR3 is 15 residues. V gave up 4 bases and J gave up 4 bases; unmatched junction bases: 7. CDR1 is MRHNA, CDR2 SNTAGT, per germline. Here the CDR3 reads CASSARGAGYNEQFF. DNA for the CDR3: TGTGCCAGCAGTGCCCGTGGAGCGGGGTACAATGAGCAGTTCTTC.

This clonotype was counted at least ten times. The chain combines TRBV4-1 with TRBJ2-7, with 8 bases lining up with TRBD1. From germline, CDR1 is MGHRA and CDR2 YSYEKL. This CDR3 is built from 16 residues. With 2 bases clipped from V and 3 bases from J, the junction kept 9 bases outside the gene matches. The CDR3 spells CASSQIRGPPLYEQYF. The CDR3 DNA reads TGCGCCAGCAGCCAAATCAGGGGGCCCCCACTCTACGAGCAGTACTTC.

A few counts support this clonotype. The V call is TRBV11-2, the J call TRBJ2-6; D is ambiguous. V lost 0 bases, J lost 18 bases, and 6 bases lay in between. Germline V CDR1 and CDR2: SGHAT, FQNNGV. This CDR3 is built from 10 residues. The CDR3 here is CASSLESPTF. CDR3 sequence (DNA): TGTGCCAGCAGCTTAGAGTCTCCGACTTTC.

The CDR3 DNA reads as TGCAGTGCTAGAACCAGTTCGCGGGCCGGGGAGCAGTACTTC. Protein product: CSARTSSRAGEQYF. The gene calls are TRBV20-1 and TRBJ2-7; D possibly corresponds to TRBD2 (5 bases). The CDR3 is made up of 14 amino acids. The ends were cut back, 2 bases at V and 7 bases at J, with 18 bases in the middle. The V gene's germline CDR1 is DFQATT and CDR2 SNEGSKA (reference sequence).

In this sample, this clonotype turned up a few times. V usage is TRBV11-2 and J usage is TRBJ1-1, with TRBD1 matching over 7 bases. Losses at the gene ends were 5 bases for V and 1 base for J; bases not matched to a gene: 7. There are 15 residues in the CDR3. Per germline, CDR1 SGHAT and CDR2 FQNNGV. The DNA for the CDR3 is TGTGCCAGCAGCCCCGGACAGGACGCGAACACTGAAGCTTTCTTT. Its translation: CASSPGQDANTEAFF.

This clonotype was recorded a few times. The J gene is TRBJ2-3, the V gene TRBV2; D possibly corresponds to TRBD1 (6 bases). V lost 8 bases and J 5 bases, leaving 14 bases between the germline ends. The germline gives CDR1 SNHLY, CDR2 FYNNEI. The CDR3 is made up of 13 amino acids. The CDR3 DNA reads TGTGCCAGCTTTAGGGGGTTGGTAGATACGCAGTATTTT. The encoded protein is CASFRGLVDTQYF.

V usage is TRBV20-1 and J usage is TRBJ1-6; D is undetermined. CDR3 length: 14 residues. Germline V lookup: CDR1 DFQATT, CDR2 SNEGSKA (reference sequence). V shed 7 bases and J shed 0 bases, with 10 bases lying between them. The CDR3 DNA sequence: TGCAGTGGACGCCCGAGCTCCTATAATTCACCCCTCCACTTT. It specifies CSGRPSSYNSPLHF.